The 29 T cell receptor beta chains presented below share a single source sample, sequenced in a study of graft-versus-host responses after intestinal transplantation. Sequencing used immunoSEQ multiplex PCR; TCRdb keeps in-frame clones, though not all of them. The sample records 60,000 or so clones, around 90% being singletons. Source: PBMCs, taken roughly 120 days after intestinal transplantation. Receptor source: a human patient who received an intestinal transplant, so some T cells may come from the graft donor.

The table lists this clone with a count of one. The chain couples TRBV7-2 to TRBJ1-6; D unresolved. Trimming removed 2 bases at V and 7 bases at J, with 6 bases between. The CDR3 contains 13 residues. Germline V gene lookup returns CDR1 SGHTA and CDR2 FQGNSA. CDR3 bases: TGTGCCAGCAGCTTATATATGAATTCACCCCTCCACTTT. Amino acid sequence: CASSLYMNSPLHF.

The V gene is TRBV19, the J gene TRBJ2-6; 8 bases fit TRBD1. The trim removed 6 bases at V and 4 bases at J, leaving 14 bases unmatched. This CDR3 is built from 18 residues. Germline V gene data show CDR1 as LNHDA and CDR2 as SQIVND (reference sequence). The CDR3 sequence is CASRGGQGLTTGANVLTF. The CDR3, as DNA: TGTGCCAGTAGGGGCGGACAGGGCCTAACGACCGGGGCCAACGTCCTGACTTTC.

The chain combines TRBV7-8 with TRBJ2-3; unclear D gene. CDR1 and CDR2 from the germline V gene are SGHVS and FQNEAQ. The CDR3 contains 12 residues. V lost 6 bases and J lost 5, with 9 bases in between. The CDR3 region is CASRATEDTQYF. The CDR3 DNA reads TGTGCCAGCAGAGCCACTGAAGATACGCAGTATTTT.

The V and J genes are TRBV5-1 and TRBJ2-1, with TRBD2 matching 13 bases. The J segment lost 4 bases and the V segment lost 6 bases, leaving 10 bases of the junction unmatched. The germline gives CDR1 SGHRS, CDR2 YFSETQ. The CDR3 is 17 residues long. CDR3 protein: CASTSTSGRAGYNEQFF. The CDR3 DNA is TGCGCCAGCACTTCAACTAGCGGGAGGGCGGGGTACAATGAGCAGTTCTTC.

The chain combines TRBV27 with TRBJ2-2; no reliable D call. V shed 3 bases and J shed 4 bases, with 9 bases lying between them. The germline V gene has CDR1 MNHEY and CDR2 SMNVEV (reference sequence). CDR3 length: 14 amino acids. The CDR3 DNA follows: TGTGCCAGCAGTTTGGGGTATAGCACCGGGGAGCTGTTTTTT. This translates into CASSLGYSTGELFF.

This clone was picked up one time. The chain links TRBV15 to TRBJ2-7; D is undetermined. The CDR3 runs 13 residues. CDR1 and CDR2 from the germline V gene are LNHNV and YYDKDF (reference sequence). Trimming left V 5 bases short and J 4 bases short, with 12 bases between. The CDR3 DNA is TGTGCCACCAGCCCACCGGTCCCTTACGAGCAGTACTTC. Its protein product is CATSPPVPYEQYF.

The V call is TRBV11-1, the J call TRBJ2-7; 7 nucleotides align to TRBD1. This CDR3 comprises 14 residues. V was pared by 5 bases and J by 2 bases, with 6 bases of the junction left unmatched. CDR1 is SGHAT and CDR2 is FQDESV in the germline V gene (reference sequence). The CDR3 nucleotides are TGTGCCAGCAGCCCGTGGGACAGAACCTACGAGCAGTACTTC. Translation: CASSPWDRTYEQYF.

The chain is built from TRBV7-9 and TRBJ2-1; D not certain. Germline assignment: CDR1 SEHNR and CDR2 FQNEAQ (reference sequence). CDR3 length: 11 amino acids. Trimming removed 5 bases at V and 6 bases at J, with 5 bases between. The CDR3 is CASSRFNEQFF. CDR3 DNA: TGTGCCAGCAGCCGATTCAATGAGCAGTTCTTC.

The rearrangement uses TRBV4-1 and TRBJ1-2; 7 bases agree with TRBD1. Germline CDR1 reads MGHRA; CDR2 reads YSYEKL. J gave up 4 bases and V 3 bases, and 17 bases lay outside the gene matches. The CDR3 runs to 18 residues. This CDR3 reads CASSQDGEPGQPFYGYTF. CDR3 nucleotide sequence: TGCGCCAGCAGCCAGGATGGGGAACCGGGACAGCCCTTCTATGGCTACACCTTC.

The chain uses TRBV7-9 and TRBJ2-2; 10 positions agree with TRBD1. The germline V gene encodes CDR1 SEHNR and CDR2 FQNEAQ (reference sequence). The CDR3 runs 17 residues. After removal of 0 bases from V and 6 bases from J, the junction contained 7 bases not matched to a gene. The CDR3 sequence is CASSLALGTGVPGELFF. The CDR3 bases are TGTGCCAGCAGCTTAGCACTCGGGACAGGGGTGCCCGGGGAGCTGTTTTTT.

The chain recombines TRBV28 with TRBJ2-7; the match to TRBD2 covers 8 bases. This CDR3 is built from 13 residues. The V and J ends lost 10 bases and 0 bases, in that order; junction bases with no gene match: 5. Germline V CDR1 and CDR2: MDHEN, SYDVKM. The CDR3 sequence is CATASGPSYEQYF. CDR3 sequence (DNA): TGTGCCACGGCTAGCGGGCCCTCCTACGAGCAGTACTTC.

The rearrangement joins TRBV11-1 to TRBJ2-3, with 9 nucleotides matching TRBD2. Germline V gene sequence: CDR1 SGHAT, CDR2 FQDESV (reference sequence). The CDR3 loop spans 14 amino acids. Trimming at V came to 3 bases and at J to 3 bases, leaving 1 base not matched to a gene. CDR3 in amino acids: CASSLLAGTDTQYF. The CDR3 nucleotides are TGTGCCAGCAGCTTGCTAGCGGGAACAGATACGCAGTATTTT. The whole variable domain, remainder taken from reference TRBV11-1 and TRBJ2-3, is EAEVAQSPRYKITEKSQAVAFWCDPISGHATLYWYRQILGQGPELLVQFQDESVVDDSQLPKDRFSAERLKGVDSTLKIQPAELGDSAMYLCASSLLAGTDTQYFGPGTRLTVL.

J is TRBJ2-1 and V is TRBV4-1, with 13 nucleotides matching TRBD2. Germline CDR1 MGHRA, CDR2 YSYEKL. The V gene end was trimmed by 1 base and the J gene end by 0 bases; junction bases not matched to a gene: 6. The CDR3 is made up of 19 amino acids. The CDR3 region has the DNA TGCGCCAGCAGCCAAGGACTAGCGGGAGGCCAGAGCTCCTACAATGAGCAGTTCTTC. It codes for CASSQGLAGGQSSYNEQFF.

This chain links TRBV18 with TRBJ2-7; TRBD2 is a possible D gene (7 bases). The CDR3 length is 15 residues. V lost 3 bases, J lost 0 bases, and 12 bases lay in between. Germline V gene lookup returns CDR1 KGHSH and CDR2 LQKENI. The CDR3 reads CASSPGGGRSYEQYF. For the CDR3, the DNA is TGTGCCAGCTCACCTGGCGGGGGCCGCTCCTACGAGCAGTACTTC.

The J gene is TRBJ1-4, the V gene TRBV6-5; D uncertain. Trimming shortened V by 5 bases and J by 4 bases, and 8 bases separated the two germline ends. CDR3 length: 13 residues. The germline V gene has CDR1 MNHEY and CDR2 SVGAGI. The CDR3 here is CASSRTDNEKLFF. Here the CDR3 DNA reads TGTGCCAGCAGTAGGACCGATAATGAAAAACTGTTTTTT.

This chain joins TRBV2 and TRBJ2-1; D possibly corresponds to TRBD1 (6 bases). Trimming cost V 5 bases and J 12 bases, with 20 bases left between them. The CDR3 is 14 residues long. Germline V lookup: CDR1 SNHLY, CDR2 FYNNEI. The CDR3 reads CASSNIYRVDAQFF. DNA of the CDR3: TGTGCCAGCAGTAACATCTACAGGGTCGACGCGCAGTTCTTC.

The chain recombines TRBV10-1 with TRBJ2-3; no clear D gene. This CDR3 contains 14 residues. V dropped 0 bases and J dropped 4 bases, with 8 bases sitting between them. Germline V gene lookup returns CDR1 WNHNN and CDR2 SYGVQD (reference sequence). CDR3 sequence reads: CASSESALSDTQYF. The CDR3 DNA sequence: TGCGCCAGCAGTGAGTCAGCCCTCTCAGATACGCAGTATTTT.

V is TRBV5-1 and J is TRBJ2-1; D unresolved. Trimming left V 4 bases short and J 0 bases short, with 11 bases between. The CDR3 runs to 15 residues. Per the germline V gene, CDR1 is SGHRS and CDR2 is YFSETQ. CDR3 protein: CASSPLSGSYNEQFF. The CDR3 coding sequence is TGCGCCAGCAGCCCTCTGTCGGGCTCCTACAATGAGCAGTTCTTC.

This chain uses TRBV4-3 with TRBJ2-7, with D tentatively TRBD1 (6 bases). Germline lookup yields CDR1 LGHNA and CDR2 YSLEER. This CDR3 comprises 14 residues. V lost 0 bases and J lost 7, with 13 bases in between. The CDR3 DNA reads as TGCGCCAGCAGCCAAGAATGGGACAACCAAGAGCAGTACTTC. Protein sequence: CASSQEWDNQEQYF.

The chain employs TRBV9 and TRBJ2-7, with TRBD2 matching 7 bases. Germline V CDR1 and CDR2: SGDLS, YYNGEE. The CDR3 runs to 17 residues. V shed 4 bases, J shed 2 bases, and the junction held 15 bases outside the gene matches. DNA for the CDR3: TGTGCCAGCAGCCCAGAGTTCGGAACTAGCGAAACCTACGAGCAGTACTTC. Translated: CASSPEFGTSETYEQYF.

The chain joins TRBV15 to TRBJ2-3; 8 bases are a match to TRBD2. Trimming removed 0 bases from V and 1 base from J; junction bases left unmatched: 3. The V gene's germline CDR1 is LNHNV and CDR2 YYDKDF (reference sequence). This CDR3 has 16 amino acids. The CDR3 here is CATSRDGAGGTDTQYF. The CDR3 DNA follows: TGTGCCACCAGCAGAGACGGAGCGGGGGGCACAGATACGCAGTATTTT. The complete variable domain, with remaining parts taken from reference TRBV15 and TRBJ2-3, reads DAMVIQNPRYQVTQFGKPVTLSCSQTLNHNVMYWYQQKSSQAPKLLFHYYDKDFNNEADTPDNFQSRRPNTSFCFLDIRSPGLGDTAMYLCATSRDGAGGTDTQYFGPGTRLTVL.

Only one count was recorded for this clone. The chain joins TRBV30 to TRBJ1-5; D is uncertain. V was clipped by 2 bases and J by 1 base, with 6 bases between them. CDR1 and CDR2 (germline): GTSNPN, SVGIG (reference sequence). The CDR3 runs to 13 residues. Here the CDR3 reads CAWSQESNQPQHF. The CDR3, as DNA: TGTGCCTGGAGTCAAGAAAGCAATCAGCCCCAGCATTTT.

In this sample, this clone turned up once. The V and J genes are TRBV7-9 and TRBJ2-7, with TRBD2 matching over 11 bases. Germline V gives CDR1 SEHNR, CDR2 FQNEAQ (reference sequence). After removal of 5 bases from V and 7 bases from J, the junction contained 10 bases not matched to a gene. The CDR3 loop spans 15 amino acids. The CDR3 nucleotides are TGTGCCAGCAGCGCCCGACTAGCGGGAACAGGGGAGCAGTACTTC. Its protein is CASSARLAGTGEQYF.

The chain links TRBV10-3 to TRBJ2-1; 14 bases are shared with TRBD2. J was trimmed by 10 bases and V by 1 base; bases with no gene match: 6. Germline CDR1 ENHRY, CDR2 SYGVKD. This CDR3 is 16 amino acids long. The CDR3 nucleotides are TGTGCCATCAGTGAGTTGACTAGCGGGAGGGCCGGGGAGCAGTTCTTC. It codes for CAISELTSGRAGEQFF.

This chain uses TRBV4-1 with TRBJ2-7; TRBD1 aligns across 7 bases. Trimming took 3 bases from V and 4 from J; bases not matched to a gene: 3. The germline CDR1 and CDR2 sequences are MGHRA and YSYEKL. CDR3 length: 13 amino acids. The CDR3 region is CASSHIQGYEQYF. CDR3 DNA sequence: TGCGCCAGCAGCCACATACAGGGGTACGAGCAGTACTTC.

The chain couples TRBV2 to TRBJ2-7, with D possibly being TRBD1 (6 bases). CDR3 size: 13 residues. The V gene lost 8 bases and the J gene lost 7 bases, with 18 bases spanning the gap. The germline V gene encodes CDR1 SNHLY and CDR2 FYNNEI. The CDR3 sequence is CASGGRGLGEQYF. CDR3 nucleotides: TGTGCCAGCGGTGGCAGGGGCCTAGGAGAGCAGTACTTC.

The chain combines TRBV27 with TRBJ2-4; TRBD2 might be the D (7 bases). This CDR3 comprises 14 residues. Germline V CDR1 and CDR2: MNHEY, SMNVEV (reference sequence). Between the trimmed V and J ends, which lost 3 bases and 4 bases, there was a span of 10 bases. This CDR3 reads CASSFGGAKNIQYF. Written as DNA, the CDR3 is TGTGCCAGCAGTTTTGGGGGGGCGAAAAACATTCAGTACTTC.

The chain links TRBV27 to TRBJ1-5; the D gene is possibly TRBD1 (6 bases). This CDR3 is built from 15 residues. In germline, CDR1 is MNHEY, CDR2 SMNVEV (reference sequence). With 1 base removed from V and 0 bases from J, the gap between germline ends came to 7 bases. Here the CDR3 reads CASSLLGGSNQPQHF. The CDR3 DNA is TGTGCCAGCAGTTTATTAGGGGGTAGCAATCAGCCCCAGCATTTT.

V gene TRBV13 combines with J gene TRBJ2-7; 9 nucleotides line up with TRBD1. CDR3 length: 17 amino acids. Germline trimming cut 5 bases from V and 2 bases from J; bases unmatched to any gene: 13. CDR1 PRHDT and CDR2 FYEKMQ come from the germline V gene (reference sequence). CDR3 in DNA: TGTGCCAGCAGCCCCAGCACTGGGACAGGGTCTACCTACGAGCAGTACTTC. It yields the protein CASSPSTGTGSTYEQYF.